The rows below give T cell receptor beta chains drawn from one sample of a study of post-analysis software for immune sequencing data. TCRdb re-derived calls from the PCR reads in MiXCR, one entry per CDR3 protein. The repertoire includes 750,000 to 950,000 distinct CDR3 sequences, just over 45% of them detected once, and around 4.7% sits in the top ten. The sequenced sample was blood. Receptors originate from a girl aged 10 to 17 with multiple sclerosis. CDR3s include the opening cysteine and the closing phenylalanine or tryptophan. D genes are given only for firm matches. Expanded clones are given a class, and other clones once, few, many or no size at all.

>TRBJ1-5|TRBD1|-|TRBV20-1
CSASRTGDQPQHF
TGCAGTGCTAGCAGGACAGGAGATCAGCCCCAGCATTTT
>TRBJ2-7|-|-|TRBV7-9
CASSSTQGRNYEQYF
TGTGCCAGCAGCTCGACCCAGGGTAGGAACTACGAGCAGTACTTC
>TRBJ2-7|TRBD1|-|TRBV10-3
CAIAPQGACGEQYF
TGTGCCATCGCCCCCCAGGGGGCATGCGGCGAGCAGTACTTC
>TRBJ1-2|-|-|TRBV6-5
CASSYNGPFPGADNYGYTF
TGTGCCAGCAGTTACAATGGTCCTTTCCCGGGGGCGGATAACTATGGCTACACCTTC
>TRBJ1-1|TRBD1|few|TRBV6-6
CATAVSGTEGEAFF
TGTGCCACCGCTGTCTCCGGGACAGAAGGTGAAGCTTTCTTT
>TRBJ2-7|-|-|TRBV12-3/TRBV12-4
CASSNKWGGTTYEQYF
TGTGCCAGCAGTAACAAGTGGGGCGGGACGACCTACGAGCAGTACTTC
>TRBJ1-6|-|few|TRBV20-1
CSVRGLSSPLHF
TGCAGTGTCCGGGGCCTTAGCTCACCCCTCCACTTT
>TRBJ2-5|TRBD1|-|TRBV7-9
CASSDLPGQGSQETQYF
TGTGCCAGCAGCGACCTACCGGGACAGGGGAGCCAAGAGACCCAGTACTTC
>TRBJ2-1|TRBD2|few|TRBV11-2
CASSWATSGRGNEQFF
TGTGCCAGCAGCTGGGCCACTAGCGGGAGGGGGAATGAGCAGTTCTTC
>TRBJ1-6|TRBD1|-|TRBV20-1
CSARDTRTGGLSPLHF
TGCAGTGCTAGAGATACCAGGACAGGGGGCCTCTCACCCCTCCACTTT
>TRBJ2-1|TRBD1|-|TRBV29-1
CSVEIRTGSYNEQFF
TGCAGCGTTGAAATCCGGACAGGCTCCTACAATGAGCAGTTCTTC
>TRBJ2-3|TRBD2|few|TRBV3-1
CASSQAASGITDTQYF
TGTGCCAGCAGCCAGGCGGCTAGCGGAATCACAGATACGCAGTATTTT
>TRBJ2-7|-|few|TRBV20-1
CSARFPTGPYEQYF
TGCAGTGCTAGATTCCCCACAGGTCCCTACGAGCAGTACTTC
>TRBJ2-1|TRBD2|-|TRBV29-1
CSVDWGLADYNEQFF
TGCAGCGTTGACTGGGGACTAGCGGACTACAATGAGCAGTTCTTC
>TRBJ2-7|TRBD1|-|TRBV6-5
CASSYSDRAHYEQYF
TGTGCCAGCAGTTACTCGGACAGGGCTCACTACGAGCAGTACTTC
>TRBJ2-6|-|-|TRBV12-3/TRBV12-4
CASGSVLTF
TGTGCCAGCGGATCCGTCCTGACTTTC
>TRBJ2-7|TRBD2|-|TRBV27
CASSTGLAGDSYEQYF
TGTGCCAGCAGTACGGGACTAGCGGGAGACTCCTACGAGCAGTACTTC
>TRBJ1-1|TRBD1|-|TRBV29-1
CSVGQGTEAFF
TGCAGCGTTGGACAGGGGACTGAAGCTTTCTTT
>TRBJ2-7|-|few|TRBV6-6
CASSYSFDITYEQYF
TGTGCCAGCAGTTACTCGTTTGACATAACCTACGAGCAGTACTTC
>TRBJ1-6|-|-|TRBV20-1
CSARSDSYNSPLHF
TGCAGTGCTAGATCTGACTCCTATAATTCACCCCTCCACTTT
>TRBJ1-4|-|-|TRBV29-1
CSGIRRGYEKLFF
TGCAGCGGGATCCGGCGCGGGTATGAAAAACTGTTTTTT
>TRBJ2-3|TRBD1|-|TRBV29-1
CSVAGQDLLSTDTQYF
TGCAGCGTTGCGGGACAGGACCTTCTCTCAACAGATACGCAGTATTTT
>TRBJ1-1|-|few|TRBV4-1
CASSHPRGAITEAFF
TGCGCCAGCAGCCACCCCCGGGGGGCCATCACTGAAGCTTTCTTT
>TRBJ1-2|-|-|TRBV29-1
CSVGVSGGYTF
TGCAGCGTTGGGGTCTCCGGTGGCTACACCTTC
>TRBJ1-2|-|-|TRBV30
CAWRDGGIGYGYTF
TGTGCCTGGAGGGATGGGGGGATCGGCTATGGCTACACCTTC
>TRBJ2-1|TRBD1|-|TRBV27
CASMDRGLYNEQFF
TGTGCCAGCATGGACAGGGGGCTCTACAATGAGCAGTTCTTC
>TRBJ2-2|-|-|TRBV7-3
CASSRPNGAGTGELFF
TGTGCCAGCAGCCGACCAAACGGGGCGGGGACCGGGGAGCTGTTTTTT
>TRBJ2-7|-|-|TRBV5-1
CASSSLGALKEQYF
TGCGCCAGCAGCTCCCTGGGGGCCCTTAAGGAGCAGTACTTC
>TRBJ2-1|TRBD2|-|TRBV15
CATSRDLTSGRRAEQFF
TGTGCCACCAGCAGAGATCTGACTAGCGGGAGAAGAGCTGAGCAGTTCTTC
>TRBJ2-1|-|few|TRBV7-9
CASSPVYEQFF
TGTGCCAGCAGCCCCGTATATGAGCAGTTCTTC
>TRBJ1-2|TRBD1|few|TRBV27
CASSLGQGDAGYTF
TGTGCCAGCAGTTTAGGGCAGGGGGACGCTGGCTACACCTTC
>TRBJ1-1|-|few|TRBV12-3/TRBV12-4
CASSLGVRGAGTEAFF
TGTGCCAGCAGTTTAGGGGTGAGGGGGGCCGGCACTGAAGCTTTCTTT
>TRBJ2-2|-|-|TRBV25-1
CASSRGHTGELFF
TGTGCCAGCAGTCGAGGTCACACCGGGGAGCTGTTTTTT